The 8 T cell receptor beta chains given below trace back to one sample, sequenced in a study of control samples from healthy donors and cancer patients. Method: immunoSEQ multiplex PCR; TCRdb's copy keeps in-frame clones and lacks some. The table lists roughly 400,000 clones, more than 80% of them singletons. The sample taken for sequencing was PBMCs. Every receptor here comes from a man aged 40-50 years with head and neck cancer.

The chain links TRBV28 to TRBJ1-4; D not certain. Germline assignment: CDR1 MDHEN and CDR2 SYDVKM. The CDR3 has 14 residues. Deletions cut 3 bases from V and 0 bases from J, with 5 bases between. The CDR3 sequence: CASSLVATNEKLFF. CDR3 nucleotides: TGTGCCAGCAGTTTGGTTGCAACTAATGAAAAACTGTTTTTT.

This sequence joins TRBV28 and TRBJ2-4; no reliable D call. Trimming pared 3 bases from V and 1 base from J, leaving 1 base between. Per germline, CDR1 MDHEN and CDR2 SYDVKM. The CDR3 spans 12 residues. The CDR3 DNA reads as TGTGCCAGCAGTTTGGCCAAAAACATTCAGTACTTC. Amino acids: CASSLAKNIQYF.

The rearrangement links TRBV11-2 to TRBJ2-2; 12 bases map to TRBD2. This CDR3 contains 17 residues. Germline V lookup: CDR1 SGHAT, CDR2 FQNNGV. After removal of 5 bases from V and 0 bases from J, the junction contained 4 bases not matched to a gene. The CDR3 DNA reads TGTGCCAGCAGCCGGGCTAGCGGGGGGGCGAACACCGGGGAGCTGTTTTTT. As protein: CASSRASGGANTGELFF.

This sequence joins TRBV5-6 and TRBJ2-3, with 8 bases that match TRBD1. CDR3 size: 13 residues. Looked up from germline, CDR1 is SGHDT and CDR2 is YYEEEE. With 4 bases clipped from V and 4 bases from J, the junction kept 2 bases outside the gene matches. CDR3: CASSGDRSDTQYF. In DNA form, the CDR3 reads TGTGCCAGCAGCGGGGACAGGTCAGATACGCAGTATTTT.

J is TRBJ2-7 and V is TRBV5-4, with unresolved D. V was clipped by 0 bases and J by 0 bases, with 7 bases between them. Germline V gene sequence: CDR1 SGHNT, CDR2 YYREEE (reference sequence). This CDR3 spans 14 amino acids. The CDR3 nucleotides read TGTGCCAGCAGCTTGGCGGGCGGCTCCTACGAGCAGTACTTC. It codes for CASSLAGGSYEQYF.

J is TRBJ2-7 and V is TRBV27; tentatively, D is TRBD2 (6 bases). V shed 6 bases and J shed 0 bases, with 12 bases lying between them. The CDR3 covers 14 residues. Germline V gives CDR1 MNHEY, CDR2 SMNVEV (reference sequence). The CDR3 loop is CASSAGSSSYEQYF. The CDR3 bases are TGTGCCAGCAGCGCGGGATCAAGCTCCTACGAGCAGTACTTC.

This rearrangement joins TRBV4-2 to TRBJ2-2; 9 bases are a match to TRBD1. The germline gives CDR1 LGHNA, CDR2 YNFKEQ. CDR3 size: 16 residues. J lost 0 bases, V lost 2 bases, and 1 base had no gene match. CDR3 nucleotides: TGTGCCAGCAGCCAACGACAGGGGGCGAACACCGGGGAGCTGTTTTTT. Its translation: CASSQRQGANTGELFF.

In its sample, this clone was seen once. The chain employs TRBV10-1 and TRBJ1-1, with 8 bases matching TRBD1. Losses at the gene ends were 6 bases for V and 3 bases for J; bases not matched to a gene: 6. Germline-derived CDR1 and CDR2 are WNHNN and SYGVQD (reference sequence). This CDR3 has 14 residues. The CDR3 region has the DNA TGCGCCAGCAGGAAGGGACAGGCGGACACTGAAGCTTTCTTT. It specifies CASRKGQADTEAFF.